A single sample is the source of the 18 T cell receptor beta chains below, sequenced in a study of radiotherapy plus CTLA-4 blockade in lung cancer. Libraries were prepared by immunoSEQ multiplex PCR; TCRdb keeps only in-frame clonotypes and omits some of them. This sample has 85,000 to 120,000 clones; over 65% occur once, and the top ten carry 2% to 3%. Sample: peripheral blood, taken from a patient treated with radiotherapy plus ipilimumab. The receptors derive from a human donor with non-small cell lung cancer that progressed on radiotherapy plus ipilimumab. Some clones in this sample may be carry-over from other donors' samples.

This clone showed up just once. The chain has TRBV7-9 and TRBJ1-4; TRBD1 is a possible D gene (5 bases). This CDR3 has 13 amino acids. The germline V and J ends were trimmed by 4 bases and 7 bases, with 10 bases remaining between them. Germline V lookup: CDR1 SEHNR, CDR2 FQNEAQ (reference sequence). The CDR3 protein is CASSWGTVEKLFF. DNA of the CDR3: TGTGCCAGCAGCTGGGGGACGGTTGAAAAACTGTTTTTT.

The rearrangement joins TRBV27 to TRBJ2-7; 11 bases fit TRBD1. This CDR3 spans 16 amino acids. Germline V gene sequence: CDR1 MNHEY, CDR2 SMNVEV (reference sequence). J lost 5 bases, V lost 4 bases, and 10 bases had no gene match. The CDR3 DNA is TGTGCCAGCAGTTCCCGGGACAGGGGGTATCGGAACGAGCAGTACTTC. Its translation is CASSSRDRGYRNEQYF.

To note about this clone: With a much larger clone just one base away, this may be a read error. The genes are TRBV5-4 and TRBJ1-2; D might be TRBD1 (5 bases). Germline lookup yields CDR1 SGHNT and CDR2 YYREEE (reference sequence). The ends were cut back, 4 bases at V and 4 bases at J, with 14 bases in the middle. CDR3 length: 14 residues. CDR3 in DNA: TGTGCCAGCAGCCCAAGGGGCGAAACCTATGGCTACACCTTC. Protein: CASSPRGETYGYTF.

This clone was found a few times. The genes are TRBV4-1 and TRBJ2-3; D uncertain. Germline CDR1 reads MGHRA; CDR2 reads YSYEKL. CDR3 length equals 16 residues. The ends were cut back, 4 bases at V and 4 bases at J, with 18 bases in the middle. CDR3 bases: TGCGCCAGCAGCCGAAATCCCTTAGGCGAACCAGATACGCAGTATTTT. This sequence encodes CASSRNPLGEPDTQYF.

V and J are TRBV9 and TRBJ2-3, with TRBD1 matching 7 bases. The CDR3 sequence is 16 residues long. Trimming removed 4 bases from V and 2 bases from J; junction bases left unmatched: 10. Germline V gives CDR1 SGDLS, CDR2 YYNGEE. This CDR3 is CASSNPRDRNTDTQYF. CDR3 DNA sequence: TGTGCCAGCAGCAACCCCCGGGACAGAAACACAGATACGCAGTATTTT. The full variable domain, its missing parts supplied by reference TRBV9 and TRBJ2-3, is DSGVTQTPKHLITATGQRVTLRCSPRSGDLSVYWYQQSLDQGLQFLIQYYNGEERAKGNILERFSAQQFPDLHSELNLSSLELGDSALYFCASSNPRDRNTDTQYFGPGTRLTVL.

The V and J genes are TRBV6-6 and TRBJ1-2, with unresolved D. This CDR3 comprises 14 residues. The V gene's germline CDR1 is MNHNY and CDR2 SVGAGI (reference sequence). V dropped 1 base and J dropped 4 bases, with 10 bases sitting between them. The CDR3 DNA sequence: TGTGCCAGCAGTTACTTGGTCGTAGTCTATGGCTACACCTTC. Translation: CASSYLVVVYGYTF.

This clone was seen only once. DNA for the CDR3: TGTGCCAGCAGCTTAAGGGTTACGGCTAGGTTCTTC. It is translated as CASSLRVTARFF. The chain recombines TRBV5-5 with TRBJ2-1; D is unclear. Trimming shortened V by 2 bases and J by 15 bases, and 15 bases separated the two germline ends. CDR1 is SGHKS and CDR2 is YYEKEE in the germline V gene (reference sequence). This CDR3 is built from 12 residues.

The CDR3 reads CASSSDRGLEQYF. The CDR3 nucleotides read TGTGCCAGCAGCTCGGACAGGGGATTAGAGCAGTACTTC. The chain recombines TRBV7-2 with TRBJ2-7, with 9 bases matching TRBD1. V lost 4 bases to trimming and J lost 7 bases; unmatched junction nucleotides: 5. CDR1 is SGHTA, CDR2 FQGNSA, per germline. The CDR3 contains 13 residues.

The V gene is TRBV9, the J gene TRBJ1-1; the D gene is possibly TRBD1 (6 bases). Germline V lookup: CDR1 SGDLS, CDR2 YYNGEE. The CDR3 loop spans 15 amino acids. V was shortened by 0 bases and J by 3 bases, with 12 bases between the two germline ends. The CDR3 DNA is TGTGCCAGCAGCGTAGTTGGGGGCGCCCACACTGAAGCTTTCTTT. Protein: CASSVVGGAHTEAFF.

The chain links TRBV9 to TRBJ2-5; 8 nucleotides match TRBD2. The CDR3 has 15 residues. Germline-derived CDR1 and CDR2 are SGDLS and YYNGEE. Germline trimming cut 0 bases from V and 7 bases from J; bases unmatched to any gene: 8. CDR3: CASSVVSGGMGTQYF. Here the CDR3 DNA reads TGTGCCAGCAGCGTAGTATCGGGAGGGATGGGGACCCAGTACTTC.

The chain recombines TRBV12-2 with TRBJ2-7; the DNA was not used to check the table's D call, TRBD2. TRBV12-2 is a listed pseudogene. The CDR3 sequence is 19 residues long. The CDR3 DNA sequence: TGTGCAAGTCGCTTAGGTGAGGGTGTTGGCAGTCCTGATTGGGAGGAGCAGTACTTC. Translation: CASRLGEGVGSPDWEEQYF.

The sample holds a few counts of this clone. An end of the junction does not agree with germline; a read error may underlie this. V usage is TRBV2 and J usage is TRBJ1-2; no firm D call. This CDR3 has 13 amino acids. In germline, CDR1 is SNHLY, CDR2 FYNNEI. This CDR3 reads CASTPESYYGFTF. CDR3 nucleotide sequence: TGTGCCAGCACTCCAGAGTCTTACTATGGCTTCACCTTC.

The V call is TRBV7-2, the J call TRBJ2-3; TRBD2 agrees at 7 bases. Germline V gene data show CDR1 as SGHTA and CDR2 as FQGNSA. The CDR3 consists of 16 residues. V lost 5 bases and J lost 1; bases outside the gene matches: 9. The CDR3 protein is CASSPAGGGGTDTQYF. The CDR3 DNA reads TGTGCCAGCAGCCCCGCGGGCGGGGGTGGCACAGATACGCAGTATTTT.

As to this clone: Relative to the germline gene, one junction end is altered; a read error may explain this. This sequence joins TRBV29-1 and TRBJ2-5; tentatively, D is TRBD1 (6 bases). CDR3 length: 15 residues. Germline V gene data show CDR1 as SQVTM and CDR2 as ANQGSEA. CDR3 region: CSVEGQTPDQETQYF. CDR3 nucleotide sequence: TGCAGCGTAGAGGGACAAACTCCCGACCAGGAGACCCAGTACTTC. The variable domain in full, completed from reference TRBV29-1 and TRBJ2-5, reads SAVISQKPSRDICQRGTSLTIQCQVDSQVTMMFWYRQQPGQSLTLIATANQGSEATYESGFVIDKFPISRPNLTFSTLTVSNMSPEDSSIYLCSVEGQTPDQETQYFGPGTRLLVL.

This chain uses TRBV7-6 with TRBJ2-6, with unresolved D. Germline CDR1 and CDR2: SGHVS and FNYEAQ. V was clipped by 3 bases and J by 3 bases, with 12 bases between them. This CDR3 is built from 16 residues. CDR3 sequence: CASSFTRLGGANVLTF. In DNA, the CDR3 is TGTGCCAGCAGCTTTACCCGTCTGGGTGGGGCCAACGTCCTGACTTTC.

The V call is TRBV2, the J call TRBJ1-2; 8 nucleotides match TRBD1. J gave up 6 bases and V 6 bases, and 6 bases lay outside the gene matches. The CDR3 length is 13 residues. Germline CDR1 and CDR2: SNHLY and FYNNEI. The CDR3 loop is CASRGTGENGYTF. The CDR3 DNA is TGTGCCAGCAGGGGGACAGGAGAGAATGGCTACACCTTC.

V usage is TRBV29-1 and J usage is TRBJ2-6, with a tentative D call TRBD1 (6 bases). Per the germline V gene, CDR1 is SQVTM and CDR2 is ANQGSEA. Between the trimmed V and J ends, which lost 3 bases and 4 bases, there was a span of 10 bases. The CDR3 totals 14 residues. The CDR3 is CSVDQGHGANVLTF. The DNA of the CDR3 is TGCAGCGTTGATCAGGGGCACGGGGCCAACGTCCTGACTTTC.

The chain couples TRBV7-9 to TRBJ2-7; 7 bases line up with TRBD1. This CDR3 region has 15 residues. J was trimmed by 3 bases and V by 4 bases; bases with no gene match: 9. Germline CDR1 and CDR2: SEHNR and FQNEAQ (reference sequence). Written as DNA, the CDR3 is TGTGCCAGCAGCTCCCGCCAGGGGGTTCACTACGAGCAGTACTTC. It translates to CASSSRQGVHYEQYF.